This T cell receptor beta chain is drawn from a study of blood T cells in healthy people across ages. The V and J ends lost 7 bases and 4 bases, in that order; junction bases with no gene match: 5. Germline CDR1 is GTSNPN and CDR2 is SVGIG (reference sequence). This CDR3 has 12 residues. PCR was performed a second time for about 6 to 12 cycles using a sample-barcoded 5' primer and a J-beta primer mix. TCRdb reprocessed the 5' RACE reads with MiXCR, giving one entry per CDR3 protein. The sample lists more than 700,000 distinct CDR3 sequences; about 46% were seen once. Overall study results and limits: With age, beta diversity per million T cells declined roughly linearly, significantly by roughly 40. Not knowing donor CMV status may have confounded expanded clonotype changes.

Sample donors were healthy Caucasian individuals that came from Russia, aged roughly 6 to 95. Concerning this clonotype itself: Its matching antigen is unknown.

The sample taken for sequencing was blood. The sequence came from a man older than 75 in good health. This sequence joins TRBV30 and TRBJ2-7, with 9 bases matching TRBD1. CDR3: CASQGAEYEQYF. In DNA form, the CDR3 reads TGTGCCTCACAGGGGGCTGAATACGAGCAGTACTTC.